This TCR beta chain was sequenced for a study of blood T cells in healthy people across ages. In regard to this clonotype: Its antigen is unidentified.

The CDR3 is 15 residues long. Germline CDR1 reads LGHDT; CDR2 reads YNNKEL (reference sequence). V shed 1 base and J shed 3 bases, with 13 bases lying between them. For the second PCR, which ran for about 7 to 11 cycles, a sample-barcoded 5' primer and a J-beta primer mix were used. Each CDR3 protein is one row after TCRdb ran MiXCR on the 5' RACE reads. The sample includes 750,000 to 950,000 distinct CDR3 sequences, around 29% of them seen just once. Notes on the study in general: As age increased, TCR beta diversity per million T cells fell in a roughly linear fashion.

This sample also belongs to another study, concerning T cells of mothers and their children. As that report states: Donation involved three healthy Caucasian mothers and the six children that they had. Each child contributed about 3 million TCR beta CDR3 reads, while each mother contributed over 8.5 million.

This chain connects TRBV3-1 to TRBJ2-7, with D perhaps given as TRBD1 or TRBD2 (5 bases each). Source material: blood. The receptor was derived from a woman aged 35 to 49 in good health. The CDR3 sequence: CASSQVGGGRYEQYF. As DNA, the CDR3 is TGTGCCAGCAGCCAAGTCGGTGGGGGACGCTACGAGCAGTACTTC.